This T cell receptor (beta chain) was sequenced in a study of blood T cell repertoires in COVID-19 (dated by TCRdb to about 2020). At the level of the whole study: Collaborator samples came from the United States, Italy and Spain and covered acute and convalescent phases of COVID-19. The prospective study material was composed of cDNA or gDNA derived from T cells, B-cell-depleted T cells, or PBMCs. The dataset comprised deeply sampled blood TCRbeta repertoires from subjects exposed to, actively infected with, or recovered from COVID-19. The repertoires were released in a freely available public database intended as a resource for research on the immune response to SARS-CoV-2. Samples came from the ongoing ImmuneRACE study (first 160 participants) plus 1,254 subjects from 6 global collaborators. A de-identified subject ID, COVID-19 status, age in years and sex were almost always included in the sample metadata. Where available, HLA class I and class II types were taken from metadata supplied by the sample provider and were not determined by assay-based typing. Points the paper makes about the study in general: Clinical and demographic metadata were provided uncurated, with the amount varying by source and participant.

Remarks on this clone: What antigen it recognizes has not been identified. The sample holds no much larger clone one base away, and base qualities are not on file.

TCRbeta CDR3 regions were amplified from genomic DNA using the immunoSEQ Assay, a bias-controlled multiplex PCR. Regarding the original processing steps: The number of nucleated cells in each sample was estimated from the amplification of reference gene primers within the assay. To quantify the absolute abundance of each unique TCRbeta CDR3 rearrangement, sequence reads were collapsed and filtered. Productive Simpson clonality was computed per sample as the square root of Simpson's diversity index over productive rearrangements. TCRdb's version of the immuneACCESS table is confined to in-frame rearrangements and falls short of the full clone set. An unresolved V gene accounts for under half of the shortfall where checked; the remainder is of unknown origin. The D gene and trimming were derived from the DNA, and the V and J assignments and clone size from that table. The sample table records some 250,000 clones; about 88% of these occur just once. The biggest ten clones account for less than 8.5% of the sample.

The collaborating institutions used their own protocols to collect whole blood in K2EDTA tubes. For TCRbeta analysis, collaborators shipped samples as frozen whole blood, isolated PBMCs, or DNA extracted from either of those sample types. V is cut by 3 bases and J by 8 bases, and the space between the germline ends is 12 bases. The germline V gene encodes CDR1 SGHRS and CDR2 YFSETQ. The CDR3 holds 13 amino acids from the cysteine to the phenylalanine. The retained sequence is limited to the CDR3, 39 bases, with the frame set at the first base. The sequence derives from a woman aged 70 to 79 with active or convalescent COVID-19. The chain links TRBV5-1 with TRBJ2-1, and possibly TRBD1, on 5 matching bases. Sequencing used peripheral blood. The CDR3: CASSSDEGDEQFF. The nucleotide sequence reads TGCGCCAGCAGCTCGGATGAAGGGGATGAGCAGTTCTTC.